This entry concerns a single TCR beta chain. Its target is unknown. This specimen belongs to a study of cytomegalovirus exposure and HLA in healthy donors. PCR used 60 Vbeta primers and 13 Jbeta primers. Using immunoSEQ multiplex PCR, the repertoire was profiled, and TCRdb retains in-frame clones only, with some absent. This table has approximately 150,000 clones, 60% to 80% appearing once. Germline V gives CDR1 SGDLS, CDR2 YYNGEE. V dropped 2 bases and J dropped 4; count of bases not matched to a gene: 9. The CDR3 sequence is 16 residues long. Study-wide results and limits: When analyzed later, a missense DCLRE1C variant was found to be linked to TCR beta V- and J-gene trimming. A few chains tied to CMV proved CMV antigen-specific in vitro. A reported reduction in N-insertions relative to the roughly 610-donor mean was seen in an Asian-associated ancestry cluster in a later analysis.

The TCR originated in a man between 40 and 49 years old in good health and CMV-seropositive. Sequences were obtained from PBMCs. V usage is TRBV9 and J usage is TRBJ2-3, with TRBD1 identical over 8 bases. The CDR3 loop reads CASSVSPGTGADTQYF. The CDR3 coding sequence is TGTGCCAGCAGCGTTTCCCCCGGGACAGGAGCAGATACGCAGTATTTT.